The following is a T cell receptor beta chain sequence with its context. Reverse transcription of 0.5 to 1 ug RNA was performed with random hexamers. TCRdb used MiXCR to reprocess the immunoSEQ multiplex PCR reads, holding one entry per CDR3 protein. In the table there are about 150,000 distinct CDR3 sequences, approximately 94% of which are singletons. This sample is drawn from a study of CD8 T cells in Susac syndrome. The wider study: The Susac syndrome patients that were sequenced included 5 or 6 with active disease and roughly 8 in remission.

Sequencing targeted TCR beta in T cells from blood (CD8+ and CD4+). The ends lost 5 bases at V and 5 bases at J; junction bases unmatched: 9. The germline V gene encodes CDR1 LNHDA and CDR2 SQIVND (reference sequence). The CDR3 extends over 14 amino acids. The TCR sequence derives from a human donor with Susac syndrome. The sequencing input was CD4+ T cells from PBMCs. The rearrangement links TRBV19 to TRBJ2-7; 7 bases fit TRBD2. CDR3 sequence (DNA): TGTGCCAGTAGTGTATTAGGGACTAACGACGAGCAGTACTTC. Its protein product is CASSVLGTNDEQYF.